This TCR beta chain was observed in a study of lymphopenia after photon versus proton radiotherapy. CDR3 size: 14 residues. The germline gives CDR1 ENHRY, CDR2 SYGVKD. The junction had 5 bases not matched to a gene; V was cut back by 4 bases and J by 6 bases. The data were produced by immunoSEQ multiplex PCR, yet TCRdb's version contains in-frame clones alone and is incomplete. This sample has some 7,000 clones, with about 80% found just once. This sequence was found in a man aged 30-40 years with gastric cancer. The material sequenced was peripheral blood, taken from a patient treated with photon-based radiotherapy. The chain recombines TRBV10-3 with TRBJ1-2, with 10 bases lining up with TRBD1. CDR3 bases: TGTGCCATCAGTGCTGACAGGGGGCCGAATGGCTACACCTTC. This encodes CAISADRGPNGYTF.